The clone carrying this T cell receptor (beta chain) came up once. Cohort placement rested on clinical history that participants reported themselves. Recovered participants had two consecutive negative NP/OP PCR tests, healthcare professional clearance, or symptom resolution. This sample was included in a study of blood T cell repertoires in COVID-19. Overall study context: The cDNA or gDNA used as material had been derived from T cells, B-cell-depleted T cells, or PBMCs.

The repertoire was sequenced with immunoSEQ multiplex PCR; TCRdb's copy has only in-frame clones and lacks some. The table has approximately 180,000 clones, approximately 82% seen once. Germline V CDR1 and CDR2: SGDLS, YYNGEE. Trimming took off 3 bases at V and 8 bases at J, with 17 bases between the two ends. CDR3 length: 15 residues. The sequence came from a man in his fifties who had recovered from COVID-19. The chain couples TRBV9 to TRBJ1-4, with D hard to call. The sample taken for sequencing was PBMCs or T cells enriched from blood (not recorded which). CDR3 sequence (DNA): TGTGCCAGCAGCGCCCAGGACGCCGGGAGCGAAAAACTGTTTTTT. Residues: CASSAQDAGSEKLFF.